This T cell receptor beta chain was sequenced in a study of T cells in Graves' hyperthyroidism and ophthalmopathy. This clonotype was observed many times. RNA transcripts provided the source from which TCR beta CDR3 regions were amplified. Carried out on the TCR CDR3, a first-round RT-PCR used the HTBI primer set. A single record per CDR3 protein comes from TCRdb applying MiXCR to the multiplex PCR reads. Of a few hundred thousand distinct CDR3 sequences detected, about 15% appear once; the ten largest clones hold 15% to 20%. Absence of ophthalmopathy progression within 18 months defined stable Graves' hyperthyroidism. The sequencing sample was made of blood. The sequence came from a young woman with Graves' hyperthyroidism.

CDR3 protein: CASSYGEGWAADTGELFF. CDR3 bases: TGTGCCAGCAGTTACGGGGAGGGATGGGCTGCGGACACCGGGGAGCTGTTTTTT. The gene calls are TRBV6-1 and TRBJ2-2, with 7 bases fitting TRBD2. CDR3 size: 18 residues. V lost 5 bases to trimming and J lost 3 bases; unmatched junction nucleotides: 15. Germline CDR1 reads MNHNS; CDR2 reads SASEGT.